The entry below describes one TCR beta chain. These data are taken from a study of CD8 T cells in Susac syndrome. Random hexamers were used to reverse transcribe the RNA input (roughly 0.5 to 1 ug). One entry per CDR3 protein, called by TCRdb with MiXCR from the immunoSEQ multiplex PCR reads. The sample yields some 120,000 distinct CDR3 sequences, roughly 94% seen once. With 8 bases removed from V and 10 bases from J, the gap between germline ends came to 18 bases. This CDR3 is 13 amino acids long. The source of this sequence is a human donor with multiple sclerosis. The gene calls are TRBV12-3 or TRBV12-4 and TRBJ1-5; D uncertain. Sequenced input: CD4+ T cells from PBMCs. CDR3 coding DNA: TGTGCCAGCTCCGGCGGTGAGGAGCACCCCCAGCATTTT. Translation gives CASSGGEEHPQHF.